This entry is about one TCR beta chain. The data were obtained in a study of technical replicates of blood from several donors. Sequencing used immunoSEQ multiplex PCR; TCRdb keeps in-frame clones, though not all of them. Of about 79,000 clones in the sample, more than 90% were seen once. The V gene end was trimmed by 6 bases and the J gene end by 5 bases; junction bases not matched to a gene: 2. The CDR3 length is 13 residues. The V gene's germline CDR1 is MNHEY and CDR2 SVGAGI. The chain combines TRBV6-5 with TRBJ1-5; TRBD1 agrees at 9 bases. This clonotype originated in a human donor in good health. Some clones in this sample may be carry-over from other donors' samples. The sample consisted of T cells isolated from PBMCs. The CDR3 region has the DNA TGTGCCAGCAGGACAGGGGGGGATCAGCCCCAGCATTTT. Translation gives CASRTGGDQPQHF.